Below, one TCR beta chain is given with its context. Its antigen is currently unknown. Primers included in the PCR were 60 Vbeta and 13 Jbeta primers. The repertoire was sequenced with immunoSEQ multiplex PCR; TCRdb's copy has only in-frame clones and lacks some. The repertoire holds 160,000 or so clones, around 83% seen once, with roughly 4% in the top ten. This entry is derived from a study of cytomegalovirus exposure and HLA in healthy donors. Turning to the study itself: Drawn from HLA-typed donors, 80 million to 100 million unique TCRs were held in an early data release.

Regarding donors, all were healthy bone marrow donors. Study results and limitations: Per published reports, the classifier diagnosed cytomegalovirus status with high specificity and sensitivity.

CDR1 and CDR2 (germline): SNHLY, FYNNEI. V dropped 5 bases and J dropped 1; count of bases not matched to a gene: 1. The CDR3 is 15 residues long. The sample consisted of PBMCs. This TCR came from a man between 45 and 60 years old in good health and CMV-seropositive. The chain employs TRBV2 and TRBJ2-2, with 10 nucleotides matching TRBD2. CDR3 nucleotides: TGTGCCAGCAGTAGGACTAGCGGGAACACCGGGGAGCTGTTTTTT. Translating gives CASSRTSGNTGELFF.